These 17 T cell receptor beta chains originate from one sample sequenced in a study of T cell changes during pregnancy in multiple sclerosis. Assay: immunoSEQ multiplex PCR; the TCRdb copy retains only in-frame clones and omits some. This table holds almost 50,000 clones, almost 95% found once. The specimen was peripheral blood, collected after pregnancy. The receptors were sampled from a female donor with multiple sclerosis, enrolled in a pregnancy study.

In nucleotides, the CDR3 is TGTGCCAGTAGTGAAGGACTAGCGGGGGGCCCGGGGGGAGACAATGAGCAGTTCTTC. It is translated as CASSEGLAGGPGGDNEQFF. The gene calls are TRBV19 and TRBJ2-1, with 14 bases aligning to TRBD2. V gave up 5 bases and J gave up 5 bases; unmatched junction bases: 14. The CDR3 extends over 19 amino acids. Germline V gives CDR1 LNHDA, CDR2 SQIVND (reference sequence).

This chain joins TRBV4-3 and TRBJ2-3, with TRBD2 matching 11 bases. This CDR3 spans 17 amino acids. V dropped 1 base and J dropped 1; count of bases not matched to a gene: 4. Germline V gene data show CDR1 as LGHNA and CDR2 as YSLEER. CDR3 in amino acids: CASSQGVLAGGTDTQYF. The DNA of the CDR3 is TGCGCCAGCAGCCAAGGCGTACTAGCGGGGGGCACAGATACGCAGTATTTT.

This clone was counted once. The rearrangement links TRBV7-9 to TRBJ2-1, with 8 bases matching TRBD2. The trim removed 3 bases at V and 6 bases at J, leaving 7 bases unmatched. CDR1 is SEHNR and CDR2 is FQNEAQ in the germline V gene (reference sequence). The CDR3 has 15 amino acids. CDR3 coding DNA: TGTGCCAGCAGCTTGGGACTAGGGGGTTTCAATGAGCAGTTCTTC. Its translation: CASSLGLGGFNEQFF.

V usage is TRBV19 and J usage is TRBJ1-5; D is possibly TRBD1 (6 bases). V was pared by 6 bases and J by 7 bases, with 19 bases between. CDR3 size: 15 residues. Per the germline V gene, CDR1 is LNHDA and CDR2 is SQIVND (reference sequence). The CDR3 here is CASSLIRGARQPQHF. The CDR3 nucleotides are TGTGCCAGTAGCCTAATCCGGGGGGCAAGGCAGCCCCAGCATTTT.

The chain recombines TRBV27 with TRBJ2-1, with 13 positions matching TRBD2. The ends lost 6 bases at V and 8 bases at J; junction bases unmatched: 10. Germline CDR1 reads MNHEY; CDR2 reads SMNVEV (reference sequence). This CDR3 is built from 16 residues. This CDR3 is CASSPGTSGAADEQFF. DNA for the CDR3: TGTGCCAGCAGCCCAGGGACTAGCGGGGCGGCCGATGAGCAGTTCTTC.

This sequence joins TRBV7-6 and TRBJ1-3; 7 bases fit TRBD1. Germline V gene data show CDR1 as SGHVS and CDR2 as FNYEAQ. The CDR3 runs to 14 residues. After removal of 5 bases from V and 3 bases from J, the junction contained 4 bases not matched to a gene. CDR3: CASSPDRIGNTIYF. CDR3 in DNA: TGTGCCAGCAGCCCGGACAGGATTGGAAACACCATATATTTT.

The chain couples TRBV2 to TRBJ2-2, with TRBD1 matching 9 bases. Looked up from germline, CDR1 is SNHLY and CDR2 is FYNNEI. The CDR3 is made up of 16 amino acids. Trimming took 9 bases from V and 1 from J; bases not matched to a gene: 9. Here the CDR3 reads CARPKSGQGNTGELFF. As DNA, the CDR3 is TGTGCCAGGCCGAAATCGGGACAGGGGAACACCGGGGAGCTGTTTTTT.

This rearrangement joins TRBV12-5 to TRBJ1-2; TRBD1 matches 8 bases. The CDR3 runs 18 residues. Unmatched junction bases numbered 10, after V lost 1 base and J lost 0 bases. Germline CDR1 and CDR2: LGHNT and FRNRAP. The chain's CDR3 is CASGLATGTGRTNYGYTF. The DNA of the CDR3 is TGTGCTAGTGGTTTGGCAACAGGGACAGGAAGAACTAACTATGGCTACACCTTC.

The genes are TRBV7-2 and TRBJ1-1; perhaps TRBD1 as D (5 bases). Germline assignment: CDR1 SGHTA and CDR2 FQGNSA. V lost 2 bases, J lost 7 bases, and 17 bases lay in between. This CDR3 region has 15 residues. The CDR3 DNA follows: TGTGCCAGCAGCTTACTGCCGGGGCGGGGAAATGAAGCTTTCTTT. It yields the protein CASSLLPGRGNEAFF.

The rearrangement uses TRBV7-2 and TRBJ2-2; D unclear. The ends were cut back, 8 bases at V and 4 bases at J, with 8 bases in the middle. Germline lookup yields CDR1 SGHTA and CDR2 FQGNSA. The CDR3 is 12 residues long. In nucleotides, the CDR3 is TGTGCCAGCGGCGACTTCACCGGGGAGCTGTTTTTT. It translates to CASGDFTGELFF.

V gene TRBV2 combines with J gene TRBJ2-5; 8 nucleotides match TRBD2. The V gene's germline CDR1 is SNHLY and CDR2 FYNNEI. V dropped 6 bases and J dropped 5; count of bases not matched to a gene: 8. There are 14 residues in the CDR3. DNA of the CDR3: TGTGCCAGCAGCGGGAGCGGGGGTTGGGAGACCCAGTACTTC. Residues: CASSGSGGWETQYF.

In DNA, the CDR3 is TGTGCCAGCAGCCAAAGACCGGGACTAGCGACTTCCGAGCAGTACTTC. Protein product: CASSQRPGLATSEQYF. The chain joins TRBV14 to TRBJ2-7; TRBD2 matches at 10 bases. This CDR3 spans 16 amino acids. Germline CDR1 SGHDN, CDR2 FVKESK. Germline trimming cut 2 bases from V and 6 bases from J; bases unmatched to any gene: 10.

This clone was detected only a few times. The CDR3 sequence is CASSIDGGNSNQPQHF. The CDR3 region has the DNA TGTGCCAGTAGTATAGATGGCGGGAATAGCAATCAGCCCCAGCATTTT. The chain links TRBV19 to TRBJ1-5; D not certain. Germline loops: CDR1 LNHDA, CDR2 SQIVND (reference sequence). CDR3 size: 16 residues. The V and J ends lost 0 bases and 0 bases respectively, with 9 bases between them.

This chain uses TRBV7-9 with TRBJ2-3; 9 bases match TRBD2. CDR3 length: 17 amino acids. V dropped 0 bases and J dropped 5; count of bases not matched to a gene: 9. CDR1 and CDR2 (germline): SEHNR, FQNEAQ (reference sequence). The CDR3 reads CASSLALAGSSGDTQYF. CDR3 nucleotide sequence: TGTGCCAGCAGCTTAGCCCTAGCGGGGTCCTCCGGAGATACGCAGTATTTT.

The gene calls are TRBV5-1 and TRBJ1-1; D is perhaps TRBD1 (5 bases). Germline loops: CDR1 SGHRS, CDR2 YFSETQ. The CDR3 runs 14 residues. V lost 0 bases and J 3 bases, leaving 9 bases between the germline ends. CDR3 nucleotides: TGCGCCAGCAGCTTGGAGGGGATCTACACTGAAGCTTTCTTT. As protein: CASSLEGIYTEAFF.

For this clone: The sample contains more than one DNA sequence encoding this CDR3. The V call is TRBV4-2, the J call TRBJ1-2; the D is unclear. Looked up from germline, CDR1 is LGHNA and CDR2 is YNFKEQ. Trimming took off 0 bases at V and 2 bases at J, with 7 bases between the two ends. The length of the CDR3 is 14 residues. CDR3 coding DNA: TGTGCCAGCAGCCAAGATCCGGGAAACTATGGCTACACCTTC. Translation: CASSQDPGNYGYTF.

The chain is built from TRBV10-3 and TRBJ1-5; D is possibly TRBD1 (5 bases). Trimming shortened V by 2 bases and J by 2 bases, and 13 bases separated the two germline ends. The CDR3 spans 16 residues. From germline, CDR1 is ENHRY and CDR2 SYGVKD. CDR3 sequence: CAISERTGHGNQPQHF. As DNA, the CDR3 is TGTGCCATCAGTGAGAGAACAGGACATGGCAATCAGCCCCAGCATTTT.